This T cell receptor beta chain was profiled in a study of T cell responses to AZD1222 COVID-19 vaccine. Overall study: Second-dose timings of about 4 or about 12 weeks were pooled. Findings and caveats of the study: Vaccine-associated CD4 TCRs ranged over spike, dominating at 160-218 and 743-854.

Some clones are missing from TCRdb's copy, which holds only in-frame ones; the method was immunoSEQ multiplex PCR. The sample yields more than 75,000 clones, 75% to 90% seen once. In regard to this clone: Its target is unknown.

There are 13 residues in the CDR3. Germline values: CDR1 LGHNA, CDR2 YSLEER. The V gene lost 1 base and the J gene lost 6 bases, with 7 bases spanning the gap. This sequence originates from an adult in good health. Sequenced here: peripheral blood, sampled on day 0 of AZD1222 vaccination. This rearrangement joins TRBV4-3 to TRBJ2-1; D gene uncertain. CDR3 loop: CASSQGLPNEQFF. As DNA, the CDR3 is TGCGCCAGCAGCCAAGGGCTACCCAATGAGCAGTTCTTC.